The present entry profiles one T cell receptor (beta chain) with its context. Antigen unknown. The data were obtained in a study of blood T cells in healthy people across ages. The CDR3 runs to 14 residues. Per germline, CDR1 LNHDA and CDR2 SQIVND (reference sequence). V shed 3 bases and J shed 7 bases, with 15 bases lying between them. Sample-barcoded 5' priming and a J-beta primer mix drove a second PCR of 7 to 11 cycles. TCRdb re-called the 5' RACE reads with MiXCR, one entry per CDR3 protein. The sample comprises 550,000 to 600,000 distinct CDR3 sequences, 25% to 30% of which are singletons, and about a fifth rests with the top ten. No fewer than 5 micrograms of total RNA were isolated from every sample. Notes on the study in general: With unsorted PBMCs, a conclusive comparison of naive versus antigen-experienced cells was not possible. While age rose, TCR beta diversity per million T cells dropped in a roughly linear way.

This receptor was taken from a woman aged 70-85 years in good health. The sample taken for sequencing was blood. The rearrangement uses TRBV19 and TRBJ1-1; D call uncertain. The chain's CDR3 is CASSIRRGGGEAFF. Written as DNA, the CDR3 is TGTGCCAGTAGTATTCGGCGGGGAGGTGGTGAAGCTTTCTTT.